Listed below are T cell receptor beta chains from one sample, sequenced in a study of lymphopenia after photon versus proton radiotherapy. Assay: immunoSEQ multiplex PCR; the TCRdb copy retains only in-frame clones and omits some. The sample shows approximately 3,100 clones, about 80% of them seen only once. Here the sequenced sample was peripheral blood, taken from a patient treated with proton-based radiotherapy. These receptors were collected from a man older than 75 with esophageal cancer. The CDR3 runs from the conserved cysteine through the conserved F or W. D genes are given only for firm matches. Clone size, where shown, is once, few, many, or a class for clones that have expanded.

. TRBJ1-2 large TRBV28 TGTGCCAGCAGTTTAGGGGTTCATGGCTACACCTTC CASSLGVHGYTF
. TRBJ1-3 few TRBV14 TGTGCCAGCAGCCCCGTGGCGGACTCTGGAAACACCATATATTTT CASSPVADSGNTIYF
. TRBJ2-7 . TRBV7-9 TGTGCCAGCAGCTTAGGGCAGGTTCCCTACGAGCAGTACTTC CASSLGQVPYEQYF
. TRBJ2-2 once TRBV5-5 TGTGCCAGCAGCTTGGGGCGCACGAACACCGGGGAGCTGTTTTTT CASSLGRTNTGELFF
. TRBJ2-3 . TRBV5-4 TGTGCCAGCAGCCCCGCCGGGACAGATACGCAGTATTTT CASSPAGTDTQYF
. TRBJ2-5 . TRBV21-1 TGTGCCAGCAGCGCCTCAGATCCGGGACAGGTTGACGAGACCCAGTACTTC CASSASDPGQVDETQYF
TRBD1 TRBJ2-7 . TRBV18 TGTGCCAGCTCACCGGGGACAGGGGTCTCCTACGAGCAGTACTTC CASSPGTGVSYEQYF
. TRBJ2-3 few TRBV4-1 TGCGCCAGCAGCCAACCCGGGGGCGCGACAGATACGCAGTATTTT CASSQPGGATDTQYF
. TRBJ2-5 . TRBV18 TGTGCCAGCTCACAGATGGGTCAAGAGACCCAGTACTTC CASSQMGQETQYF
. TRBJ2-1 . TRBV7-6 TGTGCCAGCAGCTTAGAGGCGGGGGCATTTGAGCAGTTCTTC CASSLEAGAFEQFF
. TRBJ1-1 . TRBV11-3 TGTGCCAGCAGTTTAGAGGTCACTGAAGCTTTCTTT CASSLEVTEAFF
. TRBJ1-3 . TRBV5-6 TGTGCCAGCAGCAAGTCACAGGGTCGTGGAAACACCATATATTTT CASSKSQGRGNTIYF
. TRBJ2-1 . TRBV18 TGTGCCAGCTCACCAACCAGGACTTCCTACAATGAGCAGTTCTTC CASSPTRTSYNEQFF
. TRBJ2-7 . TRBV5-1 TGCGCCAGCAGCTTGGTGGCTTACGAGCAGTACTTC CASSLVAYEQYF
. TRBJ2-2 . TRBV4-3 TGCGCCAGCAAGCTGGGGCTTCCCACCGGGGAGCTGTTTTTT CASKLGLPTGELFF
. TRBJ2-7 . TRBV5-6 TGTGCCAGCAGCTTGGTAGGGACCTCCGGGCAGTACTTC CASSLVGTSGQYF
. TRBJ2-3 . TRBV7-2 TGTGCCAGCAGCTTATCCGAGGATACGCAGTATTTT CASSLSEDTQYF
. TRBJ2-3 . TRBV4-2 TGTGCCAGCAGCCAAGAAGGGGCTAGACGGGCAGATACGCAGTATTTT CASSQEGARRADTQYF
. TRBJ2-3 few TRBV28 TGTGCCAGCACCCCACCCCGGGGTACGCAGTATTTT CASTPPRGTQYF
. TRBJ2-7 . TRBV7-5 TGTGCCAGCAGCGTCCTATACGAGCAGTACTTC CASSVLYEQYF
. TRBJ2-3 medium-sized TRBV9 TGTGCCAGCAGCGTAGGAAGTGATACGCAGTATTTT CASSVGSDTQYF
. TRBJ1-5 . TRBV7-9 TGTGCCAGCAGCTTAGTTCGGGGGGGCGGGAATCAGCCCCAGCATTTT CASSLVRGGGNQPQHF
TRBD2 TRBJ2-1 . TRBV6-1 TGTGCCAGCAGTTCTAGCGGATCCTACAATGAGCAGTTCTTC CASSSSGSYNEQFF
. TRBJ2-7 . TRBV2 TGTGCCAGCAGTGAACGACAGGCCCTAAGTTACGAGCAGTACTTC CASSERQALSYEQYF
TRBD1 TRBJ1-2 few TRBV6-1 TGTGCCAGCAGTTTTCAGGGGGCGGGGTATGGCTACACCTTC CASSFQGAGYGYTF
TRBD2 TRBJ2-1 . TRBV2 TGTGCCAGCATCCTTAGCGGGAGGGCCTACAATGAGCAGTTCTTC CASILSGRAYNEQFF
. TRBJ1-3 . TRBV6-1 TGTGCCAGCAGTGTCGGTGGAGGAACCTCTGGAAACACCATATATTTT CASSVGGGTSGNTIYF
. TRBJ2-7 . TRBV6-6 TGTGCCAGCAGTTACCAAGGGGGAGCTAGGGGGGAGCAGTACTTC CASSYQGGARGEQYF
TRBD1 TRBJ1-5 . TRBV18 TGTGCCAGCTCACCACCCACCTCCGGACAGGGGGTTCAGCCCCAGCATTTT CASSPPTSGQGVQPQHF
. TRBJ2-5 few TRBV5-4 TGTGCCAGCAGCTTAGGGGGAAAGAGCCAAGAGACCCAGTACTTC CASSLGGKSQETQYF
. TRBJ1-1 hyperexpanded TRBV9 TGTGCCAGCAGCTCCCGCCCTCACGAGGAAGCTTTCTTT CASSSRPHEEAFF
. TRBJ1-1 . TRBV29-1 TGCAGCGTTAAGCCAGAGAACACTGAAGCTTTCTTT CSVKPENTEAFF
TRBD2 TRBJ2-3 . TRBV5-1 TGCGCCAGCAGCTTGGAACCGGGACTAGCGGGGGGGCCGTACTATTTT CASSLEPGLAGGPYYF
TRBD2 TRBJ2-5 . TRBV6-5 TGTGCCAGCAGTTACTCGAATCTCGCGGGGGGGGAGACCCAGTACTTC CASSYSNLAGGETQYF
. TRBJ2-7 . TRBV10-1 TGCGCCAGCAGTGAGATTGCAGGGGAAGGTAGTAGGTCCTACGAGCAGTACTTC CASSEIAGEGSRSYEQYF
. TRBJ1-2 . TRBV5-8 TGTGCCAGCAGTATCCATTTCGGCTACACCTTC CASSIHFGYTF
. TRBJ2-7 . TRBV6-5 TGTGCCAGCAGCCCTAAAGACCCGCCCTACGAGCAGTACTTC CASSPKDPPYEQYF
. TRBJ1-6 . TRBV2 TGTGCCAGCAGTGGAAATAATTCACCCCTCCACTTT CASSGNNSPLHF
. TRBJ2-7 . TRBV7-9 TGTGCCAGCAGCGTCCTATACGAGCAGTACTTC CASSVLYEQYF
TRBD1 TRBJ2-5 . TRBV6-4 TGTGCCAGCAGGAGGGGGACAGCCCAAGAGACCCAGTACTTC CASRRGTAQETQYF
. TRBJ2-1 . TRBV5-1 TGCGCCAGCAGCTTGAGTCCGGGGGGCGGTGAGCAGTTCTTC CASSLSPGGGEQFF
TRBD2 TRBJ2-7 . TRBV6-1 TGTGCCAGCAGACCAAGCGGGGAGACCTACGAGCAGTACTTC CASRPSGETYEQYF
. TRBJ1-1 once TRBV28 TGTGCCAGCAGTTTAAGGGCCACTGAAGCTTTCTTT CASSLRATEAFF
TRBD2 TRBJ2-6 . TRBV29-1 TGCAGCATTTCTAGCGGGGGGGCTGGGGCCAACGTCCTGACTTTC CSISSGGAGANVLTF
TRBD2 TRBJ2-1 few TRBV7-9 TGTGCCAGCAGCTCGCTAGCGGGGGAGTCATACAATGAGCAGTTCTTC CASSSLAGESYNEQFF
. TRBJ2-5 . TRBV7-9 TGTGCCAGCAGTCTCCTGGAGGGCACAAAAGAGACCCAGTACTTC CASSLLEGTKETQYF
TRBD2 TRBJ2-5 once TRBV5-5 TGTGCCAGCAGCTTGACGGGAGGGGAGACCCAGTACTTC CASSLTGGETQYF
. TRBJ2-7 . TRBV10-1 TGCGCCAGCAGTGAGATTGCAGGGGAAGGTAGTAGGTCCTACGAGCAGTACTTC CASSEIAGEGSRSYEQYF
. TRBJ2-7 . TRBV5-1 TGCGCCAGCAGCTTTGCGGGGGCGCGGTACGAGCAGTACTTC CASSFAGARYEQYF
. TRBJ2-7 . TRBV7-2 TGTGCCAGCAGCCCTCGGGACTCTATTTCCTACGAGCAGTACTTC CASSPRDSISYEQYF
TRBD1 TRBJ2-1 . TRBV7-2 TGTGCCAGCAGGAGAGGGACAGGGGTGGGCAATGAGCAGTTCTTC CASRRGTGVGNEQFF
. TRBJ2-3 . TRBV11-3 TGTGCCAGCAGCTCGTCCGTGTTCGGGCAGTATTTT CASSSSVFGQYF
TRBD1 TRBJ2-5 . TRBV13 TGTGCCAGCAGCGACAGGGACAGGGCTCAAGAGACCCAGTACTTC CASSDRDRAQETQYF